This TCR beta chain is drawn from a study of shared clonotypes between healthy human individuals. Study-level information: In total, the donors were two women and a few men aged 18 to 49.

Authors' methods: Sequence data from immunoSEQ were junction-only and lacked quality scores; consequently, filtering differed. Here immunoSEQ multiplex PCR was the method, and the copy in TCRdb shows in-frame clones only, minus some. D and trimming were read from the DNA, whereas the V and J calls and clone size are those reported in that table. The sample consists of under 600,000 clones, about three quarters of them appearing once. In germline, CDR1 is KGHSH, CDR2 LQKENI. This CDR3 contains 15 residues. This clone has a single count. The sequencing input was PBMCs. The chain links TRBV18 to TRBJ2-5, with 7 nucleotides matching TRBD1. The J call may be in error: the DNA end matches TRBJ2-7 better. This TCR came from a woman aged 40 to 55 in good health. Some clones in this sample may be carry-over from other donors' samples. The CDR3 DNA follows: TGTGCCAGCTCACCCCGCCGGGACAGTGCCTACGAGCAGTACTTC. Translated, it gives CASSPRRDSAYEQYF.